The 29 T cell receptor beta chains listed next were all sequenced from one sample in a study of response to subunit inactivated influenza vaccine. TCRdb fed the RT-PCR reads into MiXCR, producing one record per CDR3 protein. This repertoire shows 500,000 to 550,000 distinct CDR3 sequences, 20% to 25% found once; its top ten account for 2.5% to 3%. This same sample was also taken into another study, of T cells expressing NK-cell markers. As that report states: Generation of TCR beta cDNA was performed by 5'RACE template switching incorporating UMIs.

The material sequenced was CD4+ T cells sorted from PBMCs, taken about 11 days after vaccination. These receptors all stem from a man aged 45-65 years who received an inactivated influenza vaccine.

The genes are TRBV7-9 and TRBJ2-5, with 7 bases fitting TRBD2. Germline CDR1 and CDR2: SEHNR and FQNEAQ (reference sequence). This CDR3 is 14 amino acids long. The ends lost 6 bases at V and 3 bases at J; junction bases unmatched: 7. CDR3 sequence: CASSTPTSEETQYF. CDR3 nucleotides: TGTGCCAGCAGTACTCCAACTAGCGAAGAGACCCAGTACTTC.

This chain connects TRBV7-9 to TRBJ2-1, with 8 bases that match TRBD2. The CDR3 covers 17 residues. Germline loops: CDR1 SEHNR, CDR2 FQNEAQ (reference sequence). The ends lost 1 base at V and 4 bases at J; junction bases unmatched: 9. CDR3 DNA: TGTGCCAGCAGCTTAGGCCCCTTCGGGAGGGATTACAATGAGCAGTTCTTC. Amino acid sequence: CASSLGPFGRDYNEQFF.

The V gene is TRBV7-2, the J gene TRBJ2-7; 7 bases line up with TRBD2. The CDR3 length is 15 residues. The trim removed 5 bases at V and 0 bases at J, leaving 7 bases unmatched. Germline CDR1 and CDR2: SGHTA and FQGNSA. DNA of the CDR3: TGTGCCAGCAGCCCGGGACTATCTTTCTCCTACGAGCAGTACTTC. Encoded protein: CASSPGLSFSYEQYF.

CDR3 DNA sequence: TGTGCCTGGAGTGCCCAAGCGCCCGGATTGGCTTTCTTT. Translating it yields CAWSAQAPGLAFF. This chain connects TRBV30 to TRBJ1-1; D ambiguous. Per the germline V gene, CDR1 is GTSNPN and CDR2 is SVGIG (reference sequence). V shed 1 base and J shed 11 bases, with 17 bases lying between them. The CDR3 runs to 13 residues. Filled out from reference TRBV30 and TRBJ1-1, the complete variable domain reads SQTIHQWPATLVQPVGSPLSLECTVEGTSNPNLYWYRQAAGRGLQLLFYSVGIGQISSEVPQNLSASRPQDRQFILSSKKLLLSDSGFYLCAWSAQAPGLAFFGQGTRLTVV.

This chain uses TRBV10-3 with TRBJ2-5; no clear D gene. Looked up from germline, CDR1 is ENHRY and CDR2 is SYGVKD. This CDR3 has 11 amino acids. V was cut by 6 bases and J by 2 bases, with 4 bases left in between. CDR3 protein: CAIRGQETQYF. The DNA for the CDR3 is TGTGCCATCAGGGGACAAGAGACCCAGTACTTC.

This clonotype has more than one count but fewer than ten. This sequence joins TRBV4-2 and TRBJ2-7; 9 positions match TRBD2. The V gene's germline CDR1 is LGHNA and CDR2 YNFKEQ. This CDR3 has 15 amino acids. V trimming: 0 bases; J trimming: 4 bases; junction bases outside the gene matches: 4. CDR3 residues: CASSQDPSGNYEQYF. CDR3 bases: TGTGCCAGCAGCCAAGACCCTAGCGGGAATTACGAGCAGTACTTC.

V is TRBV27 and J is TRBJ2-1; D is uncertain. V was shortened by 5 bases and J by 5 bases, with 16 bases between the two germline ends. The CDR3 length is 15 residues. CDR1 is MNHEY, CDR2 SMNVEV, per germline (reference sequence). The CDR3 loop is CASSSPSGEDNEQFF. DNA for the CDR3: TGTGCCAGCAGTAGCCCGTCAGGAGAGGACAATGAGCAGTTCTTC.

This clonotype has more than one count but fewer than ten. The chain employs TRBV5-1 and TRBJ2-3; TRBD2 is a possible D gene (5 bases). The CDR3 has 15 amino acids. V was pared by 5 bases and J by 1 base, with 14 bases between. Germline V gene data show CDR1 as SGHRS and CDR2 as YFSETQ. The CDR3 region is CASRRAVGRTDTQYF. For the CDR3, the DNA is TGCGCCAGCAGACGAGCGGTGGGTCGCACAGATACGCAGTATTTT. Supplemented by reference TRBV5-1 and TRBJ2-3, the full variable domain reads KAGVTQTPRYLIKTRGQQVTLSCSPISGHRSVSWYQQTPGQGLQFLFEYFSETQRNKGNFPGRFSGRQFSNSRSEMNVSTLELGDSALYLCASRRAVGRTDTQYFGPGTRLTVL.

A single count supports this clonotype. The chain links TRBV20-1 to TRBJ2-1, with D possibly being TRBD1 or TRBD2 (6 bases each). V was clipped by 3 bases and J by 9 bases, with 15 bases between them. The germline gives CDR1 DFQATT, CDR2 SNEGSKA (reference sequence). The CDR3 extends over 13 amino acids. The CDR3 nucleotides are TGCAGTGCTAGGAGGAGACTAGGGGGTGAGCAGTTCTTC. Translation gives CSARRRLGGEQFF.

The genes are TRBV7-2 and TRBJ1-2; D gene ambiguous. V was trimmed by 1 base and J by 3 bases, leaving 9 bases between them. The length of the CDR3 is 14 residues. In germline, CDR1 is SGHTA, CDR2 FQGNSA. This CDR3 reads CASSLVEGDYGYTF. The CDR3 region has the DNA TGTGCCAGCAGCTTAGTTGAGGGAGACTATGGCTACACCTTC.

The J gene is TRBJ2-1, the V gene TRBV9; D unresolved. The length of the CDR3 is 13 residues. The germline V gene encodes CDR1 SGDLS and CDR2 YYNGEE. V was shortened by 6 bases and J by 6 bases, with 13 bases between the two germline ends. CDR3 sequence reads: CASNSRTGNEQFF. CDR3 coding DNA: TGTGCCAGCAACAGCCGCACGGGCAATGAGCAGTTCTTC.

This clonotype was counted a few times. The chain links TRBV4-3 to TRBJ1-6, with a tentative D call TRBD1 (5 bases). Germline CDR1 is LGHNA and CDR2 is YSLEER. The V and J ends lost 4 bases and 0 bases respectively, with 19 bases between them. This CDR3 has 19 amino acids. CDR3 sequence: CASSREYHRRYSYNSPLHF. CDR3 sequence (DNA): TGCGCCAGCAGCCGAGAGTACCACAGGAGATACTCCTATAATTCACCCCTCCACTTT.

This clonotype was detected only once. The DNA for the CDR3 is TGCAGCGTTGTCCGGGCGTTGAACACTGAAGCTTTCTTT. It yields the protein CSVVRALNTEAFF. The chain links TRBV29-1 to TRBJ1-1; D unclear. Germline CDR1 and CDR2: SQVTM and ANQGSEA. V lost 4 bases and J lost 0, with 9 bases in between. The CDR3 contains 13 residues.

In its sample, this clonotype was seen a few times. V usage is TRBV4-1 and J usage is TRBJ1-3; possible D gene TRBD1, 6 bases. The CDR3 runs to 14 residues. V gave up 1 base and J gave up 4 bases, with 8 bases separating them. In germline, CDR1 is MGHRA, CDR2 YSYEKL. The CDR3 region has the DNA TGCGCCAGCAGCCAAGGTCAGGGGGGAAACACCATATATTTT. Encoded protein: CASSQGQGGNTIYF.

This clonotype was seen at least ten times. This chain links TRBV10-3 with TRBJ2-1; D perhaps matches TRBD2 (5 bases). V was trimmed by 0 bases and J by 0 bases, leaving 18 bases between them. There are 19 residues in the CDR3. Germline CDR1 is ENHRY and CDR2 is SYGVKD. CDR3 loop: CAISESTVPDWSSYNEQFF. CDR3 sequence (DNA): TGTGCCATCAGTGAGTCGACGGTGCCGGACTGGAGCTCCTACAATGAGCAGTTCTTC.

The chain recombines TRBV24-1 with TRBJ2-5; D may be TRBD2 (5 bases). V was clipped by 1 base and J by 3 bases, with 14 bases between them. The CDR3 runs to 16 residues. Germline CDR1 reads KGHDR; CDR2 reads SFDVKD. The DNA for the CDR3 is TGTGCCACCAGTGATTTATCGGAGGCCCCGGAAGAGACCCAGTACTTC. It is translated as CATSDLSEAPEETQYF.

In DNA form, the CDR3 reads TGCGCCAGCAGTGAGCCGGGACAGGGGGGTATCGGGACCTTC. Amino acid sequence: CASSEPGQGGIGTF. The rearrangement links TRBV10-2 to TRBJ1-2, with TRBD1 matching 11 bases. In germline, CDR1 is WSHSY, CDR2 SAAADI. Trimming removed 2 bases from V and 14 bases from J; junction bases left unmatched: 10. The CDR3 runs to 14 residues.

In this sample, this clonotype turned up many times. The chain has TRBV4-3 and TRBJ2-7; 8 nucleotides line up with TRBD1. The germline CDR1 and CDR2 sequences are LGHNA and YSLEER. The CDR3 contains 15 residues. V shed 1 base, J shed 4 bases, and the junction held 6 bases outside the gene matches. The CDR3 here is CASSQAWQGAYEQYF. The CDR3 nucleotides read TGCGCCAGCAGCCAAGCTTGGCAGGGGGCTTACGAGCAGTACTTC.

V gene TRBV5-1 combines with J gene TRBJ1-6; D gene ambiguous. CDR3 length equals 13 residues. Trimming took 0 bases from V and 10 from J, leaving 8 bases between them. Germline-derived CDR1 and CDR2 are SGHRS and YFSETQ. CDR3: CASSLVRESPLHF. CDR3 sequence (DNA): TGCGCCAGCAGCTTGGTGAGGGAATCACCCCTCCACTTT.

The CDR3 DNA follows: TGCGCCAGCAGCCAGGTGGGACAGGGATATGGCTACACCTTC. Its translation is CASSQVGQGYGYTF. V gene TRBV4-3 combines with J gene TRBJ1-2; 9 positions agree with TRBD1. The V gene's germline CDR1 is LGHNA and CDR2 YSLEER. CDR3 length: 14 amino acids. Unmatched junction bases numbered 4, after V lost 3 bases and J lost 5 bases.

The sample holds a few counts of this clonotype. The V call is TRBV11-3, the J call TRBJ2-3; TRBD2 might be the D (6 bases). The length of the CDR3 is 16 residues. Germline V lookup: CDR1 SGHNT, CDR2 YENEEA. V was trimmed by 5 bases and J by 1 base, leaving 16 bases between them. In DNA, the CDR3 is TGTGCCAGCAGCGAGGGAGGTAGCGGCCGCACAGATACGCAGTATTTT. It yields the protein CASSEGGSGRTDTQYF.

The chain joins TRBV10-3 to TRBJ2-1; 12 nucleotides agree with TRBD2. Germline CDR1 is ENHRY and CDR2 is SYGVKD. The CDR3 has 15 residues. Trimming at V came to 2 bases and at J to 5 bases, leaving 1 base not matched to a gene. CDR3 protein: CAISERLAGDNEQFF. The DNA of the CDR3 is TGTGCCATCAGTGAGCGACTAGCGGGGGACAATGAGCAGTTCTTC.

This clonotype was seen just once. A junction end diverges from the germline sequence, so it may reflect a read error. The J gene is TRBJ2-1, the V gene TRBV5-1; 8 positions match TRBD1. In germline, CDR1 is SGHRS, CDR2 YFSETQ. There are 16 residues in the CDR3. The CDR3 DNA follows: TGCGCCAGCAGCTTGGGAACAGGGGGTCGGGGAAATGAGGAGTTCTTC. This encodes CASSLGTGGRGNEEFF. Variable domain in full (rest from reference TRBV5-1 and TRBJ2-1): KAGVTQTPRYLIKTRGQQVTLSCSPISGHRSVSWYQQTPGQGLQFLFEYFSETQRNKGNFPGRFSGRQFSNSRSEMNVSTLELGDSALYLCASSLGTGGRGNEEFFGPGTRLTVL.

This clonotype has just a few counts. V usage is TRBV6-2 or TRBV6-3 and J usage is TRBJ2-3, with 9 bases lining up with TRBD1. The CDR3 is 18 amino acids. CDR1 MNHEY and CDR2 SVGEGT come from the germline V gene. The ends lost 5 bases at V and 0 bases at J; junction bases unmatched: 12. This chain's CDR3 is CASSARDRVIKSTDTQYF. For the CDR3, the DNA is TGTGCCAGCAGTGCACGGGACAGGGTAATCAAGAGCACAGATACGCAGTATTTT.

This clonotype was seen many times. The rearrangement joins TRBV4-2 to TRBJ1-1, with a tentative D call TRBD1 (5 bases). The CDR3 consists of 14 residues. Trimming took off 1 base at V and 0 bases at J, with 6 bases between the two ends. Germline values: CDR1 LGHNA, CDR2 YNFKEQ. Here the CDR3 reads CASSQAGVNTEAFF. The CDR3 coding sequence is TGTGCCAGCAGCCAAGCGGGGGTGAACACTGAAGCTTTCTTT.

The genes are TRBV7-9 and TRBJ1-2; TRBD1 agrees at 10 bases. From germline, CDR1 is SEHNR and CDR2 FQNEAQ (reference sequence). V trimming: 4 bases; J trimming: 8 bases; junction bases outside the gene matches: 7. The CDR3 contains 14 residues. CDR3 sequence: CASSSRRDRGGYTF. The CDR3 DNA reads as TGTGCCAGCAGCTCCCGCCGGGACAGGGGCGGCTACACCTTC.

This clonotype was seen a few times. The gene calls are TRBV5-1 and TRBJ1-2, with D possibly matching TRBD1 (5 bases). The CDR3 spans 13 residues. CDR1 is SGHRS and CDR2 is YFSETQ in the germline V gene. V was clipped by 1 base and J by 3 bases, with 7 bases between them. The DNA of the CDR3 is TGCGCCAGCAGCTTGTCCAGGGACTATGGCTACACCTTC. Translated: CASSLSRDYGYTF.

V usage is TRBV20-1 and J usage is TRBJ2-3; D gene ambiguous. From germline, CDR1 is DFQATT and CDR2 SNEGSKA (reference sequence). The CDR3 length is 12 residues. The DNA for the CDR3 is TGCGGTGAGATCATAGGCACAGATACGCAGTATTTT. It is translated as CGEIIGTDTQYF.

The rearrangement uses TRBV10-2 and TRBJ2-2, with 16 nucleotides matching TRBD2. This CDR3 comprises 17 residues. Germline loops: CDR1 WSHSY, CDR2 SAAADI. V shed 6 bases and J 4 bases; nucleotides not matched to a gene: 5. CDR3 region: CASRGLAGGPGTGELFF. The CDR3 region has the DNA TGCGCCAGCAGGGGACTAGCGGGGGGGCCGGGCACCGGGGAGCTGTTTTTT.